The present T cell receptor (beta chain) was sequenced within a study of OX40 agonist ivuxolimab in advanced cancers. Study outcomes and limitations: The study observed clonal expansion of CD4+ and CD8+ blood T cells by week 6 at 0.1 to 3.0 mg/kg. Among the lowest peripheral clonal expansion occurred in 0.1-3.0 mg/kg partial responders. Expanded clones were, on average, more numerous among CD8+ T cells than CD4+.

Between the trimmed V and J ends, which lost 6 bases and 6 bases, there was a span of 9 bases. Per the germline V gene, CDR1 is MNHEY and CDR2 is SVGAGI. This CDR3 contains 12 residues. With regard to this clone: The target antigen is unknown.

Blood got drawn at baseline, again on cycle 4 day 1, and then on cycle 7 day 1. Data came from immunoSEQ multiplex PCR; TCRdb stores just in-frame clones and leaves some out. The data show roughly 91,000 clones, with more than 95% seen just once and 2% to 2.5% held by the top ten. The receptor's source is an adult with an advanced solid tumor such as melanoma, head and neck, liver or kidney cancer. The material sequenced was CD4+ or CD8+ T cells sorted from blood, taken in a trial of the OX40 agonist ivuxolimab. The chain couples TRBV6-5 to TRBJ1-5; D is uncertain. The CDR3 bases are TGTGCCAGCAGCCCCCCTGGTCAGCCCCAGCATTTT. Translated, it gives CASSPPGQPQHF.